Ten or more counts support the clone carrying this T cell receptor beta chain. Its antigen is unknown. J gave up 7 bases and V 4 bases, and 12 bases lay outside the gene matches. The CDR3 sequence is 15 residues long. Germline CDR1 reads LNHNV; CDR2 reads YYDKDF (reference sequence). The entry originates in a study of identical twins. With no exceptions, donors were healthy Caucasians. Whole-study findings and limits: One should note that invariant MAIT and iNKT cells could partly confound zero-insertion analyses.

TCRdb redid the calling of the 5' RACE reads with MiXCR, one entry per CDR3 protein. The sample includes more than 650,000 distinct CDR3 sequences, less than 7% of them seen just once. The chain links TRBV15 to TRBJ2-7, with 8 bases lining up with TRBD1. The sample comprised naive T cells sorted from blood. The sequence came from a man younger than 30 in good health. The chain's CDR3 is CATSTRTGSGGEQYF. CDR3 coding DNA: TGTGCCACCAGCACCCGGACAGGGTCAGGCGGGGAGCAGTACTTC.